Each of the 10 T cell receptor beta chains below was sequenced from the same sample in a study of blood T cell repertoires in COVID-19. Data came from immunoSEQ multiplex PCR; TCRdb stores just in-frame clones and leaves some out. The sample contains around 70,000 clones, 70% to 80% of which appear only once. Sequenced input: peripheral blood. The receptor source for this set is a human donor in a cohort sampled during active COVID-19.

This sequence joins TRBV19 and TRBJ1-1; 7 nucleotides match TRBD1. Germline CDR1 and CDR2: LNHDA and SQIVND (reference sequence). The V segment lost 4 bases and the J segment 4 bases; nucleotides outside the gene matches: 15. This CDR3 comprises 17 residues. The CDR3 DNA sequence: TGTGCCAGTAGTAGCCGACAGGGCGGGCGATACGGCACTGAAGCTTTCTTT. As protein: CASSSRQGGRYGTEAFF.

The CDR3 DNA reads TGTGCCAGCAGCTTAGTACAGGGGGATGGCTACACCTTC. Protein product: CASSLVQGDGYTF. The chain joins TRBV7-2 to TRBJ1-2, with 8 bases that match TRBD1. With V trimmed by 1 base and J by 6 bases, 1 base remained unmatched. Germline V gives CDR1 SGHTA, CDR2 FQGNSA. This CDR3 has 13 amino acids.

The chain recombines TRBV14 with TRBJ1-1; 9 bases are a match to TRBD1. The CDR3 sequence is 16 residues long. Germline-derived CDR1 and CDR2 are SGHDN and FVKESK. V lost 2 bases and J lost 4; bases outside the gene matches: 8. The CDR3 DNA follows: TGTGCCAGCAGCCAATACAGGGGGCGGGTGAGCACTGAAGCTTTCTTT. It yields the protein CASSQYRGRVSTEAFF.

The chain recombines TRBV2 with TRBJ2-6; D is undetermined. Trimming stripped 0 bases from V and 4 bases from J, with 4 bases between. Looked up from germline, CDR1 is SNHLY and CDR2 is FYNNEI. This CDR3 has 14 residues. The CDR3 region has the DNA TGTGCCAGCAGTGAAGCGCGAGGGGCCAACGTCCTGACTTTC. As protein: CASSEARGANVLTF.

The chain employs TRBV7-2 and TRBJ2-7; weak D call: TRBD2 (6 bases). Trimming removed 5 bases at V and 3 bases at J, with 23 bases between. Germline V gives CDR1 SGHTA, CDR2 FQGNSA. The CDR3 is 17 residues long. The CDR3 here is CASSPRAIPGEIYEQYV. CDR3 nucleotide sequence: TGTGCCAGCAGCCCCCGAGCTATACCGGGAGAAATCTACGAGCAGTACGTC.

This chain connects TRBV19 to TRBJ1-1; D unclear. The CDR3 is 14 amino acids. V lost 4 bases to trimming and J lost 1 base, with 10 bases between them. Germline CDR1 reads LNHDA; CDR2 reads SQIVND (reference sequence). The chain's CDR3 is CASSTVNRNTEAFF. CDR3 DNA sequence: TGTGCCAGTAGTACCGTTAACAGGAACACTGAAGCTTTCTTT.

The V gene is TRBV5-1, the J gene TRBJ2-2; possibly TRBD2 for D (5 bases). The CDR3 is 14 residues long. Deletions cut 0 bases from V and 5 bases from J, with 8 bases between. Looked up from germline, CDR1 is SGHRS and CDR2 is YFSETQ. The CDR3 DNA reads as TGCGCCAGCAGCTTGGCCCGAGGGACCGGGGAGCTGTTTTTT. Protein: CASSLARGTGELFF.

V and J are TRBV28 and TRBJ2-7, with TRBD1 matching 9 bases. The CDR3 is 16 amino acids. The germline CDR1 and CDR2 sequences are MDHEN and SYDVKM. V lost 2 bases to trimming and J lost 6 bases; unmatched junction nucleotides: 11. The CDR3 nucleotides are TGTGCCAGCAGTTTAGGGGAAACAGGGGGCGCGGGCGAGCAGTACTTC. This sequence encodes CASSLGETGGAGEQYF.

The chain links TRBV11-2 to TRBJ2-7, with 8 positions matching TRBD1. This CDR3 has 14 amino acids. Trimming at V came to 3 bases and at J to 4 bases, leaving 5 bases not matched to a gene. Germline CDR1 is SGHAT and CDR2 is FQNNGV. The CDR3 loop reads CASSFNRGEYEQYF. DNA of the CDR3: TGTGCCAGCAGCTTCAACAGGGGGGAATACGAGCAGTACTTC.

The CDR3 sequence is CASSTNTGGPRKLFF. DNA for the CDR3: TGTGCCAGCAGTACGAATACAGGGGGCCCAAGAAAACTGTTTTTT. This chain links TRBV28 with TRBJ1-4; the match to TRBD1 covers 9 bases. The ends lost 5 bases at V and 10 bases at J; junction bases unmatched: 11. Germline CDR1 and CDR2: MDHEN and SYDVKM. The CDR3 covers 15 residues.